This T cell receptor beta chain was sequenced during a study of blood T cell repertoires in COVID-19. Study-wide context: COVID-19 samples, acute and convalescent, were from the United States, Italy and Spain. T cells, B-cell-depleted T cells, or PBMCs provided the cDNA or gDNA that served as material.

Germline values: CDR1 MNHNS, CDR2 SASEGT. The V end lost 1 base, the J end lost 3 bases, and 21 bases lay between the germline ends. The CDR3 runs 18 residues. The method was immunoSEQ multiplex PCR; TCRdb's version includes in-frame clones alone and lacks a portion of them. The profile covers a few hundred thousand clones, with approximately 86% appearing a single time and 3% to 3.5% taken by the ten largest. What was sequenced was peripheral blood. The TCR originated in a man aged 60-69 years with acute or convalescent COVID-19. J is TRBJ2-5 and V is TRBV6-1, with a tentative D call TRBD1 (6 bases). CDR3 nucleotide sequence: TGTGCCAGCAGTGAAGGTTTCACGAGACAGGCAATAGAAGAGACCCAGTACTTC. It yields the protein CASSEGFTRQAIEETQYF.